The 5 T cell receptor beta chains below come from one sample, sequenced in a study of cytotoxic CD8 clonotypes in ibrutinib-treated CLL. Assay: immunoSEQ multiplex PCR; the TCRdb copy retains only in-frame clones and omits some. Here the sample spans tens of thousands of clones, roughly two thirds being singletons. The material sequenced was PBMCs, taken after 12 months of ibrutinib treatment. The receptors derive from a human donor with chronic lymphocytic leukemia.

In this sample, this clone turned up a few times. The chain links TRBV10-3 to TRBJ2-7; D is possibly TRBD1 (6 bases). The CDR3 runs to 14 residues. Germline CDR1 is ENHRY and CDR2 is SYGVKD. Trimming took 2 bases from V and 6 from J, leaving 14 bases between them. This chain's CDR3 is CAISEEQGGTEQYF. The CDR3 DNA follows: TGTGCCATCAGTGAGGAACAGGGCGGAACCGAGCAGTACTTC.

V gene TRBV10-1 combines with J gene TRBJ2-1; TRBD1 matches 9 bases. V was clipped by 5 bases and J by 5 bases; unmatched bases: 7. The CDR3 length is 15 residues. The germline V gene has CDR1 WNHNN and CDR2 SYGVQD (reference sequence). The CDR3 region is CASSNGQGSNNEQFF. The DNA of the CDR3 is TGCGCCAGCAGTAATGGACAGGGGTCTAACAATGAGCAGTTCTTC.

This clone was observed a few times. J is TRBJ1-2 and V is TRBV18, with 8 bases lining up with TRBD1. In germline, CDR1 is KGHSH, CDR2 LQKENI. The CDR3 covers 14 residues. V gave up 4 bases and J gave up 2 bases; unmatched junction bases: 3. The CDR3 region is CASSLRQGNYGYTF. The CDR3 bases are TGTGCCAGCTCACTTAGACAGGGGAACTATGGCTACACCTTC. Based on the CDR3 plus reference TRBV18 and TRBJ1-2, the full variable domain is NAGVMQNPRHLVRRRGQEARLRCSPMKGHSHVYWYRQLPEEGLKFMVYLQKENIIDESGMPKERFSAEFPKEGPSILRIQQVVRGDSAAYFCASSLRQGNYGYTFGSGTRLTVV.

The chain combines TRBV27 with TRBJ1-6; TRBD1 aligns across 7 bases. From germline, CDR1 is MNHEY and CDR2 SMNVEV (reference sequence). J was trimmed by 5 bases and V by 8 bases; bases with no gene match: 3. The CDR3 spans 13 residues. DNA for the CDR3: TGTGCCAGCCACACAGGGGATAATTCACCCCTCCACTTT. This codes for CASHTGDNSPLHF.

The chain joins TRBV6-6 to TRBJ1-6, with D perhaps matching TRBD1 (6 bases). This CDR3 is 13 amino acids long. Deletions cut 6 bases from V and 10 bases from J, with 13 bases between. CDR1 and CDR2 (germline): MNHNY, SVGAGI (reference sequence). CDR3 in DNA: TGTGCCAGCAGCCCCACCGGACAGTCACCCCTCCACTTT. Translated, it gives CASSPTGQSPLHF.